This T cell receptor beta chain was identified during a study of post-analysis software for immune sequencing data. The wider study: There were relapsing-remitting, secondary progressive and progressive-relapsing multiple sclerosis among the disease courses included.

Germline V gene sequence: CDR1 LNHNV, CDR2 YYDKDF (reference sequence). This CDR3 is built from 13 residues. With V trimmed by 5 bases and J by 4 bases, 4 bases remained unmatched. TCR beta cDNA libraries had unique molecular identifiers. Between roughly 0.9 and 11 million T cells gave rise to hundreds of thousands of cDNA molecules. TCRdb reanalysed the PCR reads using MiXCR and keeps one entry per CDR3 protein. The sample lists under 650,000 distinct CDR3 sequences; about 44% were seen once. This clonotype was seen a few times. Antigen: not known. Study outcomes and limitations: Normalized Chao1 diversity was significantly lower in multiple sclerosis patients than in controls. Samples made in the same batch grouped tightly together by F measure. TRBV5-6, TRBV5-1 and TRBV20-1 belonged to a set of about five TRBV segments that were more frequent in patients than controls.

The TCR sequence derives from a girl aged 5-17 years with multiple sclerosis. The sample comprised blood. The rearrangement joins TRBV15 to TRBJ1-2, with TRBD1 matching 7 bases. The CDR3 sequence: CATSEGQSYGYTF. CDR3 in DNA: TGTGCCACCAGCGAGGGACAGAGCTATGGCTACACCTTC. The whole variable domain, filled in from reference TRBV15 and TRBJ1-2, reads DAMVIQNPRYQVTQFGKPVTLSCSQTLNHNVMYWYQQKSSQAPKLLFHYYDKDFNNEADTPDNFQSRRPNTSFCFLDIRSPGLGDTAMYLCATSEGQSYGYTFGSGTRLTVV.